The 26 T cell receptor beta chains reported below all come from one sample, sequenced in a study of regulatory T cells in long-lasting Graves disease. Arm-PCR of CDR3 regions and iRepertoire HTBI primers were used to build TCR beta libraries. TCRdb recomputed calls from the multiplex PCR reads with MiXCR, one row per CDR3 protein. Of 400,000 to 500,000 distinct CDR3 sequences in the sample, 15% were seen once. Time point given: newly diagnosed GD, antithyroid drugs for less than 3 months. Extracted RNA from PBMCs served as the source of the TCR library. These sequences were also reported in another study, on T cells in Graves' hyperthyroidism and ophthalmopathy.

This material consisted of peripheral blood mononuclear cells (PBMCs), taken at new diagnosis, from a patient treated with antithyroid drugs. The receptors come from a woman in her twenties or thirties with Graves disease.

The sample holds one count of this clonotype. The chain recombines TRBV5-1 with TRBJ2-7, with D perhaps TRBD2 (7 bases). This CDR3 spans 15 amino acids. Trimming took off 1 base at V and 3 bases at J, with 14 bases between the two ends. CDR1 is SGHRS and CDR2 is YFSETQ in the germline V gene. The CDR3 bases are TGCGCCAGCAGCTTGTGGAAGGGGGGGCACTACGAGCAGTACTTC. Protein: CASSLWKGGHYEQYF. Based on the CDR3 plus reference TRBV5-1 and TRBJ2-7, the full variable domain is KAGVTQTPRYLIKTRGQQVTLSCSPISGHRSVSWYQQTPGQGLQFLFEYFSETQRNKGNFPGRFSGRQFSNSRSEMNVSTLELGDSALYLCASSLWKGGHYEQYFGPGTRLTVT.

The chain uses TRBV6-1 and TRBJ1-1; D gene uncertain. The CDR3 is 15 residues long. Per germline, CDR1 MNHNS and CDR2 SASEGT. The V end was cut by 5 bases, the J end by 2 bases, with 15 bases between. The CDR3 protein is CASSHDNLGNTEAFF. The CDR3 DNA follows: TGTGCCAGCAGTCACGACAACCTTGGAAACACTGAAGCTTTCTTT.

This clonotype was picked up a small number of times. This rearrangement joins TRBV7-9 to TRBJ1-1; D unresolved. CDR3 length equals 12 residues. Trimming took 5 bases from V and 8 from J, leaving 12 bases between them. Germline V lookup: CDR1 SEHNR, CDR2 FQNEAQ (reference sequence). The CDR3 region is CASSPPGDEAFF. CDR3 in DNA: TGTGCCAGCAGCCCCCCAGGCGACGAAGCTTTCTTT.

Many counts were recorded for this clonotype. The rearrangement joins TRBV7-2 to TRBJ2-3, with 14 positions matching TRBD2. Trimming cost V 3 bases and J 2 bases; bases outside gene matches: 13. This CDR3 is built from 20 residues. From germline, CDR1 is SGHTA and CDR2 FQGNSA. The CDR3 is CASSLQTGLAGVFATDTQYF. The DNA of the CDR3 is TGTGCCAGCAGCTTGCAGACGGGACTAGCGGGAGTATTTGCCACAGATACGCAGTATTTT. Based on the CDR3 plus reference TRBV7-2 and TRBJ2-3, the full variable domain is GAGVSQSPSNKVTEKGKDVELRCDPISGHTALYWYRQSLGQGLEFLIYFQGNSAPDKSGLPSDRFSAERTGGSVSTLTIQRTQQEDSAVYLCASSLQTGLAGVFATDTQYFGPGTRLTVL.

The CDR3 sequence: CASSHAGGDTYEQYF. The CDR3 bases are TGTGCCAGCAGTCACGCGGGCGGGGACACCTACGAGCAGTACTTC. The gene calls are TRBV28 and TRBJ2-7; D may correspond to TRBD1 or TRBD2 (6 bases each). This CDR3 spans 15 amino acids. Germline values: CDR1 MDHEN, CDR2 SYDVKM. Trimming left V 5 bases short and J 2 bases short, with 16 bases between.

This rearrangement joins TRBV7-9 to TRBJ2-2; 11 bases are shared with TRBD2. This CDR3 contains 19 residues. V was pared by 2 bases and J by 1 base, with 9 bases of the junction left unmatched. From germline, CDR1 is SEHNR and CDR2 FQNEAQ (reference sequence). The DNA of the CDR3 is TGTGCCAGCAGCTTACGGTCCGGACTAGCGGGCCAGAACACCGGGGAGCTGTTTTTT. This translates into CASSLRSGLAGQNTGELFF.

This clonotype was picked up many times. The V call is TRBV6-1, the J call TRBJ1-3; possibly TRBD1 for D (6 bases). This CDR3 has 14 amino acids. The V and J ends lost 8 bases and 2 bases respectively, with 13 bases between them. Germline V gene sequence: CDR1 MNHNS, CDR2 SASEGT. DNA for the CDR3: TGTGCCAGCCTCGAGGGGGGAACTGGAAACACCATATATTTT. As protein: CASLEGGTGNTIYF.

This clonotype was recorded many times. The chain links TRBV3-1 to TRBJ2-3; D unresolved. The CDR3 has 13 residues. Trimming cost V 4 bases and J 9 bases, with 14 bases left between them. Germline CDR1 LGHDT, CDR2 YNNKEL (reference sequence). The CDR3 region is CASSRGDGLTQYF. The CDR3 bases are TGTGCCAGCAGCCGCGGAGACGGTCTCACGCAGTATTTT.

This clonotype was seen more than once but under ten times. The V call is TRBV5-5, the J call TRBJ1-2, with 11 bases aligning to TRBD1. V gave up 3 bases and J gave up 5 bases; unmatched junction bases: 3. Germline CDR1 SGHKS, CDR2 YYEKEE (reference sequence). This CDR3 has 14 amino acids. CDR3 residues: CASSSDRGRYGYTF. As DNA, the CDR3 is TGTGCCAGCAGCTCGGACAGGGGGCGGTATGGCTACACCTTC.

The chain uses TRBV3-1 and TRBJ2-7; 8 bases map to TRBD1. V shed 3 bases and J 0 bases; nucleotides not matched to a gene: 4. This CDR3 has 15 amino acids. CDR1 is LGHDT, CDR2 YNNKEL, per germline (reference sequence). In nucleotides, the CDR3 is TGTGCCAGCAGCCAGGGACAGGTCTTCTCCTACGAGCAGTACTTC. Translating gives CASSQGQVFSYEQYF.

A word on this clonotype: A clone one base away is much larger, so this may be a read error. The rearrangement uses TRBV28 and TRBJ2-3, with D tentatively TRBD1 (8 bases). Germline V gene data show CDR1 as MDHEN and CDR2 as SYDVKM. The CDR3 consists of 13 residues. V was cut by 4 bases and J by 8 bases, with 13 bases left in between. The CDR3 here is CASSSHRGGTQYF. Here the CDR3 DNA reads TGTGCCAGCAGTTCCCACAGGGGGGGTACGCAGTATTTT.

This clonotype was counted once. A read error may be the cause here, since a much bigger clone is one base away. The rearrangement links TRBV5-1 to TRBJ2-1; 9 nucleotides match TRBD2. Germline assignment: CDR1 SGHRS and CDR2 YFSETQ. The CDR3 is 16 residues long. Germline trimming cut 1 base from V and 10 bases from J; bases unmatched to any gene: 12. In nucleotides, the CDR3 is TGCGCCAGCAGCTTGAGGACTAGCGATAGCTCCTACGAGCAGTTCTTC. Translating gives CASSLRTSDSSYEQFF.

There are many counts of this clonotype. The rearrangement joins TRBV5-1 to TRBJ1-3, with a tentative D call TRBD1 (5 bases). Germline-derived CDR1 and CDR2 are SGHRS and YFSETQ. Trimming cost V 0 bases and J 0 bases, with 13 bases left between them. The CDR3 runs 17 residues. Written as DNA, the CDR3 is TGCGCCAGCAGCTTGGGTTCGGGACGGAGCTCTGGAAACACCATATATTTT. Encoded protein: CASSLGSGRSSGNTIYF.

Comment on this clonotype: One end of the junction varies from germline; a read error may be responsible. The chain couples TRBV7-9 to TRBJ1-4; 9 nucleotides align to TRBD1. The length of the CDR3 is 17 residues. The germline V gene has CDR1 SEHNR and CDR2 FQNEAQ (reference sequence). This CDR3 is CASSVGTGRRENEKLVF. DNA for the CDR3: TGTGCCAGCAGCGTCGGGACAGGGCGTCGGGAGAATGAAAAACTGGTTTTT.

The chain links TRBV7-9 to TRBJ1-4; D is perhaps TRBD1 (6 bases). In germline, CDR1 is SEHNR, CDR2 FQNEAQ (reference sequence). Between the trimmed V and J ends, which lost 5 bases and 4 bases, there was a span of 14 bases. This CDR3 is 15 amino acids long. As DNA, the CDR3 is TGTGCCAGCAGCCCAGAGACAGGAAATAATGAAAAACTGTTTTTT. Translating gives CASSPETGNNEKLFF. The complete variable domain, with remaining parts taken from reference TRBV7-9 and TRBJ1-4, reads DTGVSQNPRHKITKRGQNVTFRCDPISEHNRLYWYRQTLGQGPEFLTYFQNEAQLEKSRLLSDRFSAERPKGSFSTLEIQRTEQGDSAMYLCASSPETGNNEKLFFGSGTQLSVL.

This clonotype was counted at least ten times. This chain uses TRBV25-1 with TRBJ2-1; D could derive from TRBD1 or TRBD2 (5 bases each). Germline CDR1 is MGHDK and CDR2 is SYGVNS. The CDR3 extends over 14 amino acids. V was clipped by 10 bases and J by 5 bases, with 18 bases between them. This CDR3 is CATLGKWGNNEQFF. For the CDR3, the DNA is TGTGCCACCCTCGGCAAGTGGGGGAACAATGAGCAGTTCTTC.

Notes on this clonotype: This may stem from a read error, because a much larger clone lies one nucleotide away. The CDR3 ends on some other residue instead of the conserved phenylalanine or tryptophan, so this is likely a read error. V usage is TRBV6-1 and J usage is TRBJ1-1; D remains ambiguous. Trimming pared 7 bases from V and 3 bases from J, leaving 15 bases between. This CDR3 is built from 14 residues. Germline-derived CDR1 and CDR2 are MNHNS and SASEGT. The CDR3: CASTADDLHTEAFL. The CDR3 DNA reads TGTGCCAGCACCGCGGATGATCTGCACACTGAAGCTTTCCTT.

This clonotype was detected many times. This rearrangement joins TRBV6-9 to TRBJ2-3; 7 bases align to TRBD2. Germline trimming cut 2 bases from V and 8 bases from J; bases unmatched to any gene: 7. The V gene's germline CDR1 is MNHGY and CDR2 SVAAGI. The CDR3 is 14 amino acids. CDR3 DNA sequence: TGTGCCAGCAGTTATAAATTGGGGGAGGGTACGCAGTATTTT. It is translated as CASSYKLGEGTQYF.

This clonotype was seen a few times. The chain links TRBV7-9 to TRBJ1-1, with a tentative D call TRBD1 (6 bases). The germline CDR1 and CDR2 sequences are SEHNR and FQNEAQ (reference sequence). With 0 bases removed from V and 11 bases from J, the gap between germline ends came to 16 bases. The CDR3 is 14 residues long. The CDR3 loop reads CASSLARQGQEAFF. Here the CDR3 DNA reads TGTGCCAGCAGCTTAGCGCGCCAGGGACAAGAGGCTTTCTTT.

The genes are TRBV20-1 and TRBJ1-5; D remains unclear. The CDR3 is made up of 11 amino acids. Trimming removed 3 bases from V and 7 bases from J, with 7 bases in between. Germline V gives CDR1 DFQATT, CDR2 SNEGSKA (reference sequence). The CDR3 loop is CSARQGQPQHF. The CDR3 DNA sequence: TGCAGTGCTAGGCAAGGGCAGCCCCAGCATTTT.

This clonotype has only a few counts. The chain couples TRBV15 to TRBJ2-3; 7 bases are a match to TRBD1. Germline CDR1 LNHNV, CDR2 YYDKDF (reference sequence). CDR3 length: 13 amino acids. V lost 3 bases, J lost 7 bases, and 4 bases stayed unmatched. CDR3 amino acids: CATSRTGRHTQYF. CDR3 DNA sequence: TGTGCCACCAGCAGGACAGGGCGCCATACGCAGTATTTT.

This clonotype has a count of ten or more. The V gene is TRBV2, the J gene TRBJ2-7, with 9 positions matching TRBD1. The V segment lost 6 bases and the J segment 1 base; nucleotides outside the gene matches: 7. Germline V gene lookup returns CDR1 SNHLY and CDR2 FYNNEI. The CDR3 has 15 residues. As DNA, the CDR3 is TGTGCCAGCAGACTAGGGACAGGGATTTCCTACGAGCAGTACTTC. Translated, it gives CASRLGTGISYEQYF.

V usage is TRBV5-6 and J usage is TRBJ1-5; D is ambiguous. Germline V gene sequence: CDR1 SGHDT, CDR2 YYEEEE. The CDR3 contains 14 residues. With 0 bases removed from V and 0 bases from J, the gap between germline ends came to 4 bases. The CDR3 region has the DNA TGTGCCAGCAGCTTGGTAGATAGCAATCAGCCCCAGCATTTT. Residues: CASSLVDSNQPQHF.

This clonotype was recorded a few times. The genes are TRBV20-1 and TRBJ2-1; D remains unclear. V was cut by 2 bases and J by 6 bases, with 8 bases left in between. The CDR3 consists of 12 residues. CDR1 DFQATT and CDR2 SNEGSKA come from the germline V gene (reference sequence). The CDR3 bases are TGCAGTGCTAGAATCTGGAGCAATGAGCAGTTCTTC. It is translated as CSARIWSNEQFF.

With respect to this clonotype: This sequence may be a read error, since a much larger clone differs from it by one base. This sequence joins TRBV12-3 or TRBV12-4 and TRBJ2-5; 7 positions match TRBD2. This CDR3 spans 14 amino acids. Trimming at V came to 2 bases and at J to 1 base, leaving 1 base not matched to a gene. CDR3: CASSLSSGQETQYF. The CDR3 DNA reads TGTGCCAGCAGTTTATCTAGCGGCCAAGAGACCCAGTACTTC.

The chain recombines TRBV29-1 with TRBJ1-4, with D unresolved. The CDR3 has 15 amino acids. With 1 base removed from V and 0 bases from J, the gap between germline ends came to 9 bases. The germline V gene encodes CDR1 SQVTM and CDR2 ANQGSEA. The CDR3 DNA reads as TGCAGCGTTGAAGGTGGGCCCGCAACTAATGAAAAACTGTTTTTT. Its translation: CSVEGGPATNEKLFF.